This T cell receptor (beta chain) was identified during a study of early T cells in non-severe SARS-CoV-2 infection. Study overall: Chains stayed unpaired after sequencing of bulk RNA from unsorted whole blood. Study findings and constraints: There was a bias toward anti-spike CD8 responses in VDJdb matching, which missed private and CD4 specificities.

This clonotype has only a few counts. Its matching antigen is unknown. This CDR3 has 16 residues. V was cut by 3 bases and J by 1 base, with 13 bases left in between. Germline lookup yields CDR1 MDHEN and CDR2 SYDVKM. Individually, cDNA molecules had unique molecular identifiers attached to them. One entry per CDR3 protein, called by TCRdb with MiXCR from the 5' RACE reads. The sample has approximately 64,000 distinct CDR3 sequences; less than 20% are singletons. V usage is TRBV28 and J usage is TRBJ2-1; D possibly corresponds to TRBD1 (6 bases). The starting material was whole blood, obtained at baseline. The TCR originated in an adult who was a healthcare worker with PCR-confirmed SARS-CoV-2 infection or an uninfected control (not recorded which). The CDR3 region has the DNA TGTGCCAGCAGTTTCCCACAGGGATTATCCTACAATGAGCAGTTCTTC. This encodes CASSFPQGLSYNEQFF. The variable domain in full, completed from reference TRBV28 and TRBJ2-1, reads DVKVTQSSRYLVKRTGEKVFLECVQDMDHENMFWYRQDPGLGLRLIYFSYDVKMKEKGDIPEGYSVSREKKERFSLILESASTNQTSMYLCASSFPQGLSYNEQFFGPGTRLTVL.